This T cell receptor (beta chain) came from a study of human T cells and chemical hapten exposure. TCRdb reprocessed the RACE reads via MiXCR and lists one record per CDR3 protein. The sample consists of a few hundred thousand distinct CDR3 sequences, about 6.3% of them appearing once. The sample's time point: patch test 2, 6 weeks after DPC sensitization. Noted treatment: therapeutic diphenylcyclopropenone sensitization with weekly scalp DPC. In its sample, this clonotype was seen a few times. The J segment lost 8 bases and the V segment lost 2 bases, leaving 6 bases of the junction unmatched. The CDR3 is 14 amino acids. Per the germline V gene, CDR1 is LNHDA and CDR2 is SQIVND (reference sequence).

This chain joins TRBV19 and TRBJ2-1; 7 bases map to TRBD1. Source: whole blood, taken in connection with sensitization to the hapten diphenylcyclopropenone (DPC). The sequence was collected from a woman under 30 with alopecia areata. Some clones in this sample may be carry-over from other donors' samples. The chain's CDR3 is CASSIRQGWDEQFF. CDR3 in DNA: TGTGCCAGTAGTATACGACAGGGTTGGGATGAGCAGTTCTTC. Full variable domain (outside the CDR3, taken from reference TRBV19 and TRBJ2-1): DGGITQSPKYLFRKEGQNVTLSCEQNLNHDAMYWYRQDPGQGLRLIYYSQIVNDFQKGDIAEGYSVSREKKESFPLTVTSAQKNPTAFYLCASSIRQGWDEQFFGPGTRLTVL.